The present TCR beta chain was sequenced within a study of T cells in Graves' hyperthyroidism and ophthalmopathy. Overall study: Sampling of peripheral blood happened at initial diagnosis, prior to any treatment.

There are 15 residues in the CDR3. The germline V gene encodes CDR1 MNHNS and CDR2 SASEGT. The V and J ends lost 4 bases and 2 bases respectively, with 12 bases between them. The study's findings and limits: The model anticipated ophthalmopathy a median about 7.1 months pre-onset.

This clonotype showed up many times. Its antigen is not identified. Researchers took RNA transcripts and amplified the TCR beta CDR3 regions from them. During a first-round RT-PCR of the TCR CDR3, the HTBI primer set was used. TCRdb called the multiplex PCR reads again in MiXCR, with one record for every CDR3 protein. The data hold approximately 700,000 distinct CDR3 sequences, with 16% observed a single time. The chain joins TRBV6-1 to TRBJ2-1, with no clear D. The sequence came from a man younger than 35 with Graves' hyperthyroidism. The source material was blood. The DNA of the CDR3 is TGTGCCAGCAGTGCCCGGACCGATACCTACAATGAGCAGTTCTTC. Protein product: CASSARTDTYNEQFF.